Listed below are T cell receptor beta chains from one sample, sequenced in a study of blood T cell repertoires in COVID-19. Produced via immunoSEQ multiplex PCR; TCRdb's table is partial and in-frame only. The sample consists of 200,000 to 300,000 clones, about 87% of them appearing once. Sequencing used peripheral blood. These receptors originate from a woman in her forties with acute or convalescent COVID-19. The CDR3 runs from the conserved cysteine through the conserved F or W. Fields, in order: J gene, D gene, clone size, V gene, CDR3 length, CDR3 protein, CDR3 DNA. A D gene is named only where the DNA matches it firmly. The listing skips clone size in some rows; elsewhere it reads once, few, many or a size class.

j_gene: TRBJ1-5; d_gene: -; abundance: -; v_gene: TRBV2; len: 17; CDR3aa: CASRGTDTPISNQPQHF; CDR3nt: TGTGCCAGCAGGGGTACAGACACCCCCATTAGCAATCAGCCCCAGCATTTT
j_gene: TRBJ1-2; d_gene: -; abundance: -; v_gene: TRBV20-1; len: 11; CDR3aa: CSVGDGGGYTF; CDR3nt: TGCAGTGTAGGTGACGGAGGGGGCTACACCTTC
j_gene: TRBJ1-5; d_gene: -; abundance: -; v_gene: TRBV6-5; len: 15; CDR3aa: CASSTQGFGNQPQHF; CDR3nt: TGTGCCAGCAGCACCCAGGGTTTCGGCAATCAGCCCCAGCATTTT
j_gene: TRBJ1-3; d_gene: -; abundance: -; v_gene: TRBV20-1; len: 17; CDR3aa: CSASLGGGSSSGNTIYF; CDR3nt: TGCAGTGCCAGTCTGGGGGGGGGCTCAAGCTCTGGAAACACCATATATTTT
j_gene: TRBJ2-5; d_gene: -; abundance: -; v_gene: TRBV4-1; len: 16; CDR3aa: CASSQVGSGLEETQYF; CDR3nt: TGCGCCAGCAGCCAAGTAGGGAGCGGGCTGGAAGAGACCCAGTACTTC
j_gene: TRBJ1-1; d_gene: -; abundance: -; v_gene: TRBV5-1; len: 15; CDR3aa: CASSLDPAVNTEAFF; CDR3nt: TGCGCCAGCAGCTTGGATCCGGCGGTGAACACTGAAGCTTTCTTT
j_gene: TRBJ1-6; d_gene: -; abundance: -; v_gene: TRBV9; len: 14; CDR3aa: CASSVEGDNSPLHF; CDR3nt: TGTGCCAGCAGCGTAGAAGGAGACAATTCACCCCTCCACTTT
j_gene: TRBJ2-3; d_gene: TRBD1; abundance: -; v_gene: TRBV28; len: 17; CDR3aa: CASSSKGAVLVTDTQYF; CDR3nt: TGTGCCAGCAGTTCCAAGGGGGCAGTCTTGGTAACAGATACGCAGTATTTT
j_gene: TRBJ1-5; d_gene: -; abundance: once; v_gene: TRBV11-2; len: 15; CDR3aa: CASSLGPGGDQPQHF; CDR3nt: TGTGCCAGCAGCTTAGGTCCGGGCGGGGATCAGCCCCAGCATTTT
j_gene: TRBJ2-3; d_gene: -; abundance: few; v_gene: TRBV3-1/TRBV3-2; len: 16; CDR3aa: CASSQGGVQRGDTQYF; CDR3nt: TGTGCCAGCAGCCAAGGCGGGGTCCAACGAGGCGATACGCAGTATTTT
j_gene: TRBJ1-4; d_gene: TRBD1; abundance: once; v_gene: TRBV11-2; len: 14; CDR3aa: CASSPVRGRGKLFF; CDR3nt: TGTGCCAGCAGCCCCGTCAGGGGGCGCGGAAAACTGTTTTTT
j_gene: TRBJ1-1; d_gene: -; abundance: -; v_gene: TRBV9; len: 14; CDR3aa: CASSVEGRATEAFF; CDR3nt: TGTGCCAGCAGCGTAGAGGGGCGCGCCACTGAAGCTTTCTTT
j_gene: TRBJ1-3; d_gene: -; abundance: -; v_gene: TRBV5-8; len: 15; CDR3aa: CASSLIRRAGNTIYF; CDR3nt: TGTGCCAGCAGCTTGATTCGCAGGGCTGGAAACACCATATATTTT
j_gene: TRBJ2-1; d_gene: TRBD2; abundance: few; v_gene: TRBV6-4; len: 15; CDR3aa: CASSLSGGAFDEQFF; CDR3nt: TGTGCCAGCAGCCTTAGCGGGGGGGCCTTTGATGAGCAGTTCTTC
j_gene: TRBJ1-3; d_gene: TRBD1; abundance: -; v_gene: TRBV19; len: 15; CDR3aa: CASRDRGISGNTIYF; CDR3nt: TGTGCCAGTAGGGACAGGGGGATTTCTGGAAACACCATATATTTT